This record looks at one TCR beta chain sequence and its context. The sample comes from a study of control samples from healthy donors and cancer patients. Sequencing used immunoSEQ multiplex PCR; TCRdb keeps in-frame clones, though not all of them. The table has more than 95,000 clones, roughly 87% seen once; the top ten hold around 2%. Unmatched junction bases numbered 4, after V lost 6 bases and J lost 4 bases. CDR3 length equals 14 residues. Germline CDR1 and CDR2: LGHNT and FRNRAP. What was sequenced was blood. The clonotype was recovered from a man between 18 and 29 years old in good health. The rearrangement links TRBV12-5 to TRBJ2-2, with TRBD1 matching 8 bases. The CDR3 spells CASGQGARTGELFF. CDR3 sequence (DNA): TGTGCTAGTGGGCAGGGGGCCCGCACCGGGGAGCTGTTTTTT.